Listed below are T cell receptor beta chains from one sample, sequenced in a study of cytomegalovirus exposure and HLA in healthy donors. Sequencing used immunoSEQ multiplex PCR; TCRdb keeps in-frame clones, though not all of them. The sample carries tens of thousands of clones, 73% recorded once. The specimen sequenced was PBMCs. These receptors were obtained from a man aged 50 to 59 in good health and CMV-seronegative. CDR3s include the opening cysteine and the closing phenylalanine or tryptophan. A D gene is named only where the DNA matches it firmly. The size field is filled for only some rows; it gives once, few, many or a size class.

TRBD2	TRBV9	TRBJ2-7	few	TGTGCCAGCAGCGTACGCGGGGGCTCCTACGAGCAGTACTTC	CASSVRGGSYEQYF
TRBD1	TRBV5-4	TRBJ1-2	-	TGTGCCAGCCGACTGGGATTGGACAGGGGTTCCAGCTATGGCTACACCTTC	CASRLGLDRGSSYGYTF
TRBD1	TRBV6-5	TRBJ2-5	once	TGTGCCAGCAGTTACGGGACAGGGGGAGAGACCCAGTACTTC	CASSYGTGGETQYF
-	TRBV19	TRBJ1-4	few	TGTGCCAGTAGGGCTGCCTGGTCAGAAAAACTGTTTTTT	CASRAAWSEKLFF
TRBD1	TRBV19	TRBJ1-5	-	TGTGCCAGTAGTACCGGGACAGTGGAGCAGCCCCAGCATTTT	CASSTGTVEQPQHF
TRBD1	TRBV10-2	TRBJ2-7	-	TGCGCCAGCAGTCAACCTACAACAGGGGCCTACGAGCAGTACTTC	CASSQPTTGAYEQYF
-	TRBV2	TRBJ1-1	-	TGTGCCAGCAGTGAAGTCAGCCGAGGGCACGAAGCTTTCTTT	CASSEVSRGHEAFF
-	TRBV5-1	TRBJ2-5	-	TGCGCCAGCAGTAGGGGCGTCCAAGAGACCCAGTACTTC	CASSRGVQETQYF
TRBD1	TRBV4-1	TRBJ1-2	few	TGCGCCAGCAGCCAGAACCGGGACAGGCGACATGGCTACACCTTC	CASSQNRDRRHGYTF
TRBD2	TRBV4-2	TRBJ2-3	medium-sized	TGTGCCAGCAGCCAAGAGGAAGCGGGGGGGCCAGATACGCAGTATTTT	CASSQEEAGGPDTQYF
-	TRBV6-1	TRBJ2-3	-	TGTGCCAGCAGTGTAAGGGGAGATACGCAGTATTTT	CASSVRGDTQYF
TRBD2	TRBV6-1	TRBJ2-5	-	TGTGCCAGCAAGAGAAACGGGGGGCAAGAGACCCAGTACTTC	CASKRNGGQETQYF
TRBD2	TRBV30	TRBJ2-3	-	TGTGCCTGGAACCACCCGACTAGCGGACGCACAGATACGCAGTATTTT	CAWNHPTSGRTDTQYF
TRBD1	TRBV13	TRBJ2-3	-	TGTGCCAGCGAGAAGGGACAGTGGTCGGATACGCAGTATTTT	CASEKGQWSDTQYF
TRBD2	TRBV2	TRBJ2-1	-	TGTGCCAGCAAAAACGGGGGGGCGGCTACCTACAATGAGCAGTTCTTC	CASKNGGAATYNEQFF
-	TRBV5-4	TRBJ2-1	once	TGTGCCAGCAGCGAGGAGAGGCCCTCCTACAATGAGCAGTTCTTC	CASSEERPSYNEQFF
TRBD1	TRBV5-1	TRBJ1-4	once	TGCGCCAGCAGCTTGATGGCAGGGGGAACTGAAAAACTGTTTTTT	CASSLMAGGTEKLFF
TRBD1	TRBV6-5	TRBJ2-1	-	TGTGCCAGCAGAGGGACAGGGGCGGTCAATGAGCAGTTCTTC	CASRGTGAVNEQFF
TRBD1	TRBV10-1	TRBJ1-6	-	TGCGCCAGCAGTCAGGGACAGCCTAATTCACCCCTCCACTTT	CASSQGQPNSPLHF
-	TRBV5-1	TRBJ2-5	-	TGCGCCAGCAGCTTGGTTGGGGGCGGGGAGACCCAGTACTTC	CASSLVGGGETQYF
TRBD1	TRBV15	TRBJ2-3	-	TGTGCCACCAGCACCCAGACAGGGGCGGCAGATACGCAGTATTTT	CATSTQTGAADTQYF
-	TRBV7-9	TRBJ2-7	-	TGTGCCAGCAGCCCCCGGTCGAGTCCTTACTACGAGCAGTACTTC	CASSPRSSPYYEQYF
TRBD1	TRBV30	TRBJ1-2	once	TGTGCCTGGGGACAGGGGTTTAGTTATGGCTACACCTTC	CAWGQGFSYGYTF
TRBD1	TRBV5-6	TRBJ1-1	-	TGTGCCAGCAGCGCAGGACAGGGGGCAGGCACTGAAGCTTTCTTT	CASSAGQGAGTEAFF
TRBD1	TRBV14	TRBJ2-7	-	TGTGCCAGCAGCCAAGCTCTGACAGGGGCCTACGAGCAGTACTTC	CASSQALTGAYEQYF
TRBD1	TRBV5-4	TRBJ1-2	-	TGTGCCAGCAGCTTCAAGGGTCGGACAGGGGGGAGCTATGGCTACACCTTC	CASSFKGRTGGSYGYTF
-	TRBV30	TRBJ1-2	-	TGTGTGGAGGGGAAAAAAAACTATGGCTACACCTTC	CVEGKKNYGYTF
-	TRBV19	TRBJ2-3	-	TGTGCATCTCGGGGGTTAAGCACAGATACGCAGTATTTT	CASRGLSTDTQYF
TRBD2	TRBV5-4	TRBJ2-3	few	TGTGCCAGCAGCCAAGAGCGGGGGGGCCAAGATACGCAGTATTTT	CASSQERGGQDTQYF
-	TRBV27	TRBJ1-5	-	TGTGCCAGCAGTTTAGAGTTCTCTAGCAATCAGCCCCAGCATTTT	CASSLEFSSNQPQHF
-	TRBV5-4	TRBJ1-1	-	TGTGCCAGCAGCTTTGCGGGCTTGAACACTGAAGCTTTCTTT	CASSFAGLNTEAFF
TRBD1	TRBV30	TRBJ1-2	-	TGTGCCTGGAGCCTGGGACAGGGCTATGGCTACACCTTC	CAWSLGQGYGYTF
-	TRBV19	TRBJ1-3	once	TGTGCCAGTAGTTCAGGGGTTGGAAACACCATATATTTT	CASSSGVGNTIYF